This TCR beta chain was captured in a study of T-cell memory formation after mild COVID-19 (dated by TCRdb to about 2021). Background on the whole study: Most TCR sequence clusters were specific to one of the two donors. Longitudinal TCRalpha and TCRbeta repertoire sequencing tracked T-cell clones expanding and contracting after mild COVID-19 in two donors. The cohort was made up of two young adult volunteers, one female and one male, who were previously healthy. Summary of the overall study and its limitations: Clones that contracted from day 15 to 85 showed balanced CD4/CD8 phenotypes, whereas a second wave of clones that expanded from day 15 to 37 leaned towards CD4+. Contracting CD4+ clones were located mainly in the CM and EM memory subsets, whereas CD8+ clones were found to be enriched in EMRA. Only a couple of mild cases were covered by the study, and larger cohorts that include severe cases with pre-infection samples were considered necessary. SARS-CoV-2 specificity was not confirmed for the second-wave clones peaking on day 37. Some responding clones were detected in pre-infection memory, suggesting pre-existing cross-reactive memory T cells joined the SARS-CoV-2 response.

Ficoll-Paque density gradient centrifugation was the method used to isolate PBMCs. Unmatched junction bases come to 1, with V trimmed by 6 bases and J by 4 bases. The germline V gene gives CDR1 as MNHEY and CDR2 as SVGAGI. Reading from cysteine to phenylalanine, the CDR3 counts 12 amino acids. Just the 36-base CDR3 DNA is kept, in frame starting at base 1. TCRdb shows the sequencer as Illumina NovaSeq 6000. TCRalpha and TCRbeta cDNA libraries were constructed by 5'RACE with constant-segment primers, with sample barcodes and unique molecular identifiers being introduced. RNA was extracted from every sample with Trizol reagent. Library amplification was performed in two PCR steps, and a second sample barcode and Illumina TruSeq adapters were introduced in the second step. Libraries were sequenced on an Illumina NovaSeq with 2 x 150 bp paired-end reads. The paper's processing steps were these. Demultiplexing of reads and collapsing into UMI-guided consensus sequences were performed with migec v1.2.7. With mixcr v2.1.11, UMI consensuses were aligned to TRA and TRB V and J templates and assembled into clonotypes. Clonotypes were classified as expanded or contracted when called significant by both edgeR and NoisET, with noise models trained on biological replicates. edgeR calls used a false discovery rate-adjusted p below 0.01 and a log2 fold-change threshold of 1. As an exploratory analysis of dynamics, PCA with hierarchical clustering was applied to max-normalized trajectories of the 1000 most abundant clonotypes. Each responding clone was given a CD4 or CD8 phenotype based on the CD4+ and CD8+ repertoires, which had been sequenced separately. Using fastp trimming at Q25 and MiXCR clonotype assembly, TCRdb reanalyzed the public sequencing data and kept in-frame beta chains. Rows merge per CDR3 protein into single entries with the most common DNA and genes. The V and J calls were not made by the authors but by TCRdb's processing. The sample data list roughly 450,000 distinct CDR3 sequences, and roughly 18% of these were observed just once. The ten largest clonotypes hold about a fifth of the sample.

This clonotype has more than one count but fewer than ten. Its antigen is still unknown. No qualities accompany the bases; no much larger clone lies one base away. The chain is encoded by TRBV6-5 joined to TRBJ2-3; 7 central bases correspond to TRBD1. The sample comprised PBMCs or a T cell subset sorted from them (not recorded which). This receptor was taken from a man aged 18 to 30 who had mild COVID-19 (a few samples of this study predate the infection). The sample titles of this study are shuffled in the database, so cell type and time point are left out; the donor was told from shared clones. CDR3 loop: CASRTGSDTQYF. Read as DNA, the sequence is TGTGCCAGCAGGACAGGGTCAGATACGCAGTATTTT.